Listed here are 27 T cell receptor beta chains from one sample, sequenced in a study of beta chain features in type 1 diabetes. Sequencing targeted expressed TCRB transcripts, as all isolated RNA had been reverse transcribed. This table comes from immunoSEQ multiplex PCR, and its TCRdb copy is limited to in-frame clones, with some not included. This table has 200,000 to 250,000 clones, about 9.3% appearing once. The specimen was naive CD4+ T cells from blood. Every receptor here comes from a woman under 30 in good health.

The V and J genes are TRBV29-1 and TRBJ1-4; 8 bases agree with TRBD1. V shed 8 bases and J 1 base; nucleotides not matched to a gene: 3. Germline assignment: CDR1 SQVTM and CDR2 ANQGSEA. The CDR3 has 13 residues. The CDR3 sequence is CSFGQGTNEKLFF. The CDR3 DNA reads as TGCAGCTTCGGACAGGGAACTAATGAAAAACTGTTTTTT.

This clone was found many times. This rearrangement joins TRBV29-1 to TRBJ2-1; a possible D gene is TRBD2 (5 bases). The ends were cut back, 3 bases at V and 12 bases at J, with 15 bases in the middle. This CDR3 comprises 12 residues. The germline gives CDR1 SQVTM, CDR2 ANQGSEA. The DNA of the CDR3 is TGCAGCGTTGATTTGCATGAGGGATCGCAGTTCTTC. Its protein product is CSVDLHEGSQFF.

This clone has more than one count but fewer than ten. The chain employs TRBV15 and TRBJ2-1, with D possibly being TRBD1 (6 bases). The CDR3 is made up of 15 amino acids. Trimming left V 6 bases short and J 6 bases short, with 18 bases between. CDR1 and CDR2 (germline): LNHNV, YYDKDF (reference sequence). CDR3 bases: TGTGCCACCAGTAACCGGTTGGCAGGGGTCAATGAGCAGTTCTTC. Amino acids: CATSNRLAGVNEQFF.

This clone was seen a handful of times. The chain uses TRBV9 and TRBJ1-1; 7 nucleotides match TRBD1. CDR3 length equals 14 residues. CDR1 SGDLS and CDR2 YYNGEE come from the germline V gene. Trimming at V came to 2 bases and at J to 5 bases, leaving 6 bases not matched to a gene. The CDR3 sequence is CASSVQQGSTEAFF. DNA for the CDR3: TGTGCCAGCAGCGTGCAACAGGGGTCTACTGAAGCTTTCTTT. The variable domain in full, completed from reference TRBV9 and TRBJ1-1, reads DSGVTQTPKHLITATGQRVTLRCSPRSGDLSVYWYQQSLDQGLQFLIQYYNGEERAKGNILERFSAQQFPDLHSELNLSSLELGDSALYFCASSVQQGSTEAFFGQGTRLTVV.

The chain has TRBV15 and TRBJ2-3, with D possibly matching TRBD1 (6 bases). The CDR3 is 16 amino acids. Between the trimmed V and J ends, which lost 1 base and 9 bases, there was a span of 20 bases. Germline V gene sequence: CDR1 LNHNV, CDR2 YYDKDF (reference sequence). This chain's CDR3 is CATSRVRVAEQGTQYF. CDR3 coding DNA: TGTGCCACCAGCAGAGTTCGAGTTGCGGAGCAGGGGACGCAGTATTTT.

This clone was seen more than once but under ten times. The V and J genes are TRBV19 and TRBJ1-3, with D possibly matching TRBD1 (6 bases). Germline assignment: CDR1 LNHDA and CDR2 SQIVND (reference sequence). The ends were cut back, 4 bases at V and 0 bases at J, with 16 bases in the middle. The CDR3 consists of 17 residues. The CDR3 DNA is TGTGCCAGTAGTACCGGACAGCGCCACTTCTCTGGAAACACCATATATTTT. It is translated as CASSTGQRHFSGNTIYF.

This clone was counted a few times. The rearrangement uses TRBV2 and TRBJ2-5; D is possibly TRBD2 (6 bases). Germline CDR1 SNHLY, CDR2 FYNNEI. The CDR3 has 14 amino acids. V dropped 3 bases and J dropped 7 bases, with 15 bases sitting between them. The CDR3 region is CASSEGGGGRTQYF. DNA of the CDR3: TGTGCCAGCAGTGAGGGGGGTGGTGGAAGGACCCAGTACTTC.

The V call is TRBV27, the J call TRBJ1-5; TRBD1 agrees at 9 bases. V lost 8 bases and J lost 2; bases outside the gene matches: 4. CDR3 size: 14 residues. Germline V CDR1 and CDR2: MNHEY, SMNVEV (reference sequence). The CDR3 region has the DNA TGTGCCAGCCGGACAGGGGTTGGCAATCAGCCCCAGCATTTT. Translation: CASRTGVGNQPQHF.

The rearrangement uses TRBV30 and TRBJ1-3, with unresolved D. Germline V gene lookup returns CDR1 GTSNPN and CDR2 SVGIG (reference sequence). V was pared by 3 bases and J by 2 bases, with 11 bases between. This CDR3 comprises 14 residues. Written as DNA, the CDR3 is TGTGCCTGGAGCCCTGGGAGACCTGGAAACACCATATATTTT. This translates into CAWSPGRPGNTIYF. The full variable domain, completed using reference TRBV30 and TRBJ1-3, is SQTIHQWPATLVQPVGSPLSLECTVEGTSNPNLYWYRQAAGRGLQLLFYSVGIGQISSEVPQNLSASRPQDRQFILSSKKLLLSDSGFYLCAWSPGRPGNTIYFGEGSWLTVV.

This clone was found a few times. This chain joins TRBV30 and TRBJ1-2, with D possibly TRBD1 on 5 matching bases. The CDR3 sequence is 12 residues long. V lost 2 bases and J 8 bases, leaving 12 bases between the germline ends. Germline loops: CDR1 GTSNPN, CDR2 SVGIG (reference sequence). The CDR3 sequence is CAWSSGVGGYTF. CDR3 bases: TGTGCCTGGAGTTCGGGGGTCGGGGGCTACACCTTC.

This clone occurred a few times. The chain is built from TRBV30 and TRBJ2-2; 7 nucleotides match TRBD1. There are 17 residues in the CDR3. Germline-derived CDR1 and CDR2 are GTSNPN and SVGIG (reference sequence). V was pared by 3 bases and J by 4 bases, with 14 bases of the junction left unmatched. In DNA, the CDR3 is TGTGCCTGGAGGGGACCGGGAAGGGGGCGAAGCACCGGGGAGCTGTTTTTT. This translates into CAWRGPGRGRSTGELFF.

Here the CDR3 DNA reads TGTGCCAGCAGCTCGACAGGGCCCCCGAATCAGCCCCAGCATTTT. The encoded protein is CASSSTGPPNQPQHF. The chain recombines TRBV6-1 with TRBJ1-5, with 7 bases lining up with TRBD1. J was trimmed by 4 bases and V by 6 bases; bases with no gene match: 9. Per the germline V gene, CDR1 is MNHNS and CDR2 is SASEGT. There are 15 residues in the CDR3.

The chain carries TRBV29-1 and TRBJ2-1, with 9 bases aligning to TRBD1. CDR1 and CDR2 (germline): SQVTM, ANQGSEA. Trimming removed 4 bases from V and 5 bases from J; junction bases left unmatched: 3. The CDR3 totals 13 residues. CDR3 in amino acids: CSVGRQGDNEQFF. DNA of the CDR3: TGCAGCGTTGGGCGACAGGGGGACAATGAGCAGTTCTTC.

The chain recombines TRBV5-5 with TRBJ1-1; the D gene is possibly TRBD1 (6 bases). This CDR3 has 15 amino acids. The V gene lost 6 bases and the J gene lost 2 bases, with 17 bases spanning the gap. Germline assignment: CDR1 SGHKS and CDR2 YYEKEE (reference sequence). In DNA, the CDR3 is TGTGCCAGCAACCCGAGGGGGTTGGATAACACTGAAGCTTTCTTT. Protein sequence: CASNPRGLDNTEAFF.

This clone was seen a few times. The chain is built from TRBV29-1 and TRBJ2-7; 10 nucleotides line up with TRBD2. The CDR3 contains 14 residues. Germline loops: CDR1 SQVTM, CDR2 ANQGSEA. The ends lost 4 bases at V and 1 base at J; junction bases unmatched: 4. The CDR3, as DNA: TGCAGCGTTGCACGGACTAGCGGTTCCTACGAGCAGTACTTC. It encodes CSVARTSGSYEQYF.

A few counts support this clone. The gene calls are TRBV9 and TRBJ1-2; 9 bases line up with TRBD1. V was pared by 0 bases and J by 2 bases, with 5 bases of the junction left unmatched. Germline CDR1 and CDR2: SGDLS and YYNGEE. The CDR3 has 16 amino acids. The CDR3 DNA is TGTGCCAGCAGCGTAGGGGCCGGGACAGGGAACTATGGCTACACCTTC. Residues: CASSVGAGTGNYGYTF.

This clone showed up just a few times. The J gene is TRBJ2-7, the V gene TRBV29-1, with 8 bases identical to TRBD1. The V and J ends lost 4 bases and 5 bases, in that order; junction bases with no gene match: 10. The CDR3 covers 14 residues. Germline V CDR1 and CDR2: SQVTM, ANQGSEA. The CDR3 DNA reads TGCAGCGTTGCCCTGACAGGGGTAGGCAACGAGCAGTACTTC. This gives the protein CSVALTGVGNEQYF.

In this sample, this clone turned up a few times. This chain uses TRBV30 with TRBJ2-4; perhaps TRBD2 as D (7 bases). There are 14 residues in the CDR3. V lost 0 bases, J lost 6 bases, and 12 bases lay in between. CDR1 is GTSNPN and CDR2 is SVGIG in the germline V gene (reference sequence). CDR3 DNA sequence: TGTGCCTGGAGTGTCGGGGGGCGGGGAAACATTCAGTACTTC. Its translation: CAWSVGGRGNIQYF.

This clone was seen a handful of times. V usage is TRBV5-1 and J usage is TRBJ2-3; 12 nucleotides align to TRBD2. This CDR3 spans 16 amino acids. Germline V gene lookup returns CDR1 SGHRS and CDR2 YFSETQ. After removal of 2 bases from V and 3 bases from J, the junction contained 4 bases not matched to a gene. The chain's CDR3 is CASSFPTSGSTDTQYF. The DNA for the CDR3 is TGCGCCAGCAGCTTTCCGACTAGCGGGAGTACAGATACGCAGTATTTT.

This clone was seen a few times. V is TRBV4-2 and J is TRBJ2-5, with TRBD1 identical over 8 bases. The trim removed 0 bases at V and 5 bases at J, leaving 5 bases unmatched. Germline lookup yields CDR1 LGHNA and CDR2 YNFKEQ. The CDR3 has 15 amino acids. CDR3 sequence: CASSQDPTGGETQYF. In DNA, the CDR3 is TGTGCCAGCAGCCAAGATCCCACAGGGGGGGAGACCCAGTACTTC.

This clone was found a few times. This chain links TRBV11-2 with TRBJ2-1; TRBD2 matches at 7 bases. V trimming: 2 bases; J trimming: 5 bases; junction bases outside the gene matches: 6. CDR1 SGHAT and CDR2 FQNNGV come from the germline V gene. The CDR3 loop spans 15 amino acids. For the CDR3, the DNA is TGTGCCAGCAGCTTACTAGCGGCAAGACACAATGAGCAGTTCTTC. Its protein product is CASSLLAARHNEQFF.

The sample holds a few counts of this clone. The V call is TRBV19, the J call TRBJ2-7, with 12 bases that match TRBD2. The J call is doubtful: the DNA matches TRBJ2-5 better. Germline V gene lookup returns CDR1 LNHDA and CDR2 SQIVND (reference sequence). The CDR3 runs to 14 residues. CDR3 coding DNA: TGTGCCAGTAGCCTAGCGGGAGGGGCAGAGACCCAGTACTTC. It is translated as CASSLAGGAETQYF.

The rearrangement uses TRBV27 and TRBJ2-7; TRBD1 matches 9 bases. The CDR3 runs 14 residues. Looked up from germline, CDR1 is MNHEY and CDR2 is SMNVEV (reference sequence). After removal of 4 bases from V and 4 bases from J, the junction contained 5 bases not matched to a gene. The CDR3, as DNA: TGTGCCAGCAGTTCAACGGGACAGGGATACGAGCAGTACTTC. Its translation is CASSSTGQGYEQYF.

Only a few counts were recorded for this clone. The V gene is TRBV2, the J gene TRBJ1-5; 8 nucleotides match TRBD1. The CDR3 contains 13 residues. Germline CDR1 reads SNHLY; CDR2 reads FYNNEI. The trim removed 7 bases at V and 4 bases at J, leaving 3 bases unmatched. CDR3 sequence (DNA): TGTGCCAGCACTAGGACAGGGAATCAGCCCCAGCATTTT. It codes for CASTRTGNQPQHF. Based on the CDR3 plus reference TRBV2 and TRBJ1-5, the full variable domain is EPEVTQTPSHQVTQMGQEVILRCVPISNHLYFYWYRQILGQKVEFLVSFYNNEISEKSEIFDDQFSVERPDGSNFTLKIRSTKLEDSAMYFCASTRTGNQPQHFGDGTRLSIL.

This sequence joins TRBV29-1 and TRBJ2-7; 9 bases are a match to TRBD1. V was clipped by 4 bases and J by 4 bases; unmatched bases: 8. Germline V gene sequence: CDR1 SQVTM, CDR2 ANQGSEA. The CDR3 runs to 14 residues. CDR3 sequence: CSVAQGQGMYEQYF. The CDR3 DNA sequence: TGCAGCGTTGCTCAGGGACAGGGAATGTACGAGCAGTACTTC.

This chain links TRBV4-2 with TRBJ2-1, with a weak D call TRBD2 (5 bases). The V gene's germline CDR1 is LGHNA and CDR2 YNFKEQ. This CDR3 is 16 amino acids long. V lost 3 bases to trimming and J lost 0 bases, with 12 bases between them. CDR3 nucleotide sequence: TGTGCCAGCAGCCAGGGAAGCGGACTCTCCTACAATGAGCAGTTCTTC. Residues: CASSQGSGLSYNEQFF.

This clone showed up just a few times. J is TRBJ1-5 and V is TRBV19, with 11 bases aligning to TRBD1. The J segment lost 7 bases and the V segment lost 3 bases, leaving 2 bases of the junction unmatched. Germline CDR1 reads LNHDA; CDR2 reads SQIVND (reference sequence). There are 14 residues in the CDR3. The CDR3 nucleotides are TGTGCCAGTAGTATGGACAGGGGGCCCCAGCCCCAGCATTTT. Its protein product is CASSMDRGPQPQHF.